This section outlines one TCR beta chain sequence together with its context. These data belong to a study of long-term antiretroviral therapy in people with HIV. Study summary: The 2015 immediate-ART recommendation came about a decade after the earliest samples.

Sequencing relied on immunoSEQ assay v3.0, run at survey level. Data came from immunoSEQ multiplex PCR; TCRdb stores just in-frame clones and leaves some out. The data hold tens of thousands of clones, with approximately 94% observed a single time. The origin of this receptor is a man aged 50-60 years with HIV. The material was unsorted PBMCs, obtained around 7.4 years after starting antiretroviral therapy.

CDR3 region: CASLWTSGVNEQFF. The CDR3 DNA is TGTGCCAGCCTTTGGACTAGCGGAGTGAATGAGCAGTTCTTC. The V call is TRBV2, the J call TRBJ2-1; 10 nucleotides line up with TRBD2. This CDR3 is 14 amino acids long. V shed 8 bases and J 7 bases; nucleotides not matched to a gene: 8. Germline lookup yields CDR1 SNHLY and CDR2 FYNNEI.